This T cell receptor (beta chain) was captured by sequencing in a study of control samples from healthy donors and cancer patients. Generated by immunoSEQ multiplex PCR, the TCRdb table keeps only in-frame clones and is missing some. This sample yields 130,000 to 150,000 clones, of which about 91% are seen a single time; approximately 3% belongs to the top ten. The length of the CDR3 is 14 residues. Germline assignment: CDR1 SQVTM and CDR2 ANQGSEA. V shed 8 bases and J 6 bases; nucleotides not matched to a gene: 11. This receptor was obtained from a man aged 25-45 years in good health. What was sequenced was blood. This chain joins TRBV29-1 and TRBJ2-3; TRBD1 matches 10 bases. In DNA form, the CDR3 reads TGCAGCACAAAAAGACAGGGGGCGAGGGATACGCAGTATTTT. This sequence encodes CSTKRQGARDTQYF.